This T cell receptor beta chain was sequenced during a study of T cells expressing NK-cell markers (dated by TCRdb to about 2020). In terms of the full investigation: Three sorted T-cell subsets (CD3+CD56+NKG2C+, CD3+CD56+NKG2C- and CD3+CD56-NKG2C+) from about 8 donors had their TCR beta-chain repertoires profiled. Seven of the eight sequenced donors were HCMV-seropositive and one was HCMV-seronegative. The eight sequenced donors were randomly selected healthy volunteers, three men and five women. Libraries were sequenced as 2 x 150 bp reads on Illumina HiSeq 2000/2500, MiSeq or NextSeq. Here is what the overall study found, with its caveats: In over 5 donors, the dominant CD3+CD56+NKG2C+ clonotypes were among the top 10 CD8+ clonotypes and accounted for roughly 1.0-8% of CD8+ T cells. It remained unclear whether the expanded NKG2C-expressing T cell clones were specific for HCMV antigens. Those dominant clonotypes were again the most abundant among CD3+CD56-NKG2C+ cells in a handful of donors, at 28.3-60.1%.

To determine HCMV serostatus, a commercial ELISA kit was used to detect HCMV-specific IgG in serum. Ficoll density gradient centrifugation was used to isolate peripheral blood mononuclear cells from blood. The CDR3 covers 20 residues, taking in both the cysteine and the phenylalanine. No coding sequence is recorded. CDR1 and CDR2 are drawn from the germline V gene (reference sequence): SGHNT, YYREEE. Points on this clonotype: No antigen is known for it.

For sequencing, an Illumina HiSeq 2000 was employed. 5'RACE template switching, by which a universal primer site and unique molecular identifiers were added, was used to make TCR beta cDNA libraries. cDNA synthesis was primed from the TCR beta constant segment, followed by two successive PCR amplification steps. Regarding the original processing steps: MIGEC handled demultiplexing of the reads and grouping by UMI, while MiTCR was used to assemble and quantify clonotypes. Only TCR cDNA sequences supported by at least two reads were kept to exclude erroneous sequences. The tcR package was used for downstream repertoire analysis, with clonotypes matched between fractions based on CDR3 nucleotide sequence plus V segment. VDJmatch was used to annotate antigen specificity against VDJdb, with one amino acid substitution allowed in CDR3. TCRdb reprocessed the reads and lists each CDR3 protein sequence as a single entry, with no DNA. It is TCRdb's table, rather than the study itself, that gives the V and J calls and clone size. This sample's records show 550,000 to 600,000 distinct CDR3 sequences. Less than 4.5% of the sample is in the top ten clones.

The rearrangement combines TRBV5-4 with TRBJ1-1; the TCRdb D gene call, TRBD1, has no DNA to confirm it. Material: blood T cells: a sorted CD56 or NKG2C T cell subset, CD4+ or CD8+ T cells, or bulk PBMC T cells (not recorded which). This TCR came from a man in his late teens or twenties in good health. Donor details come from another sample of the same person, matched by shared clones. The encoded CDR3 is CASSLVIMSGHTNRNTEAFF.